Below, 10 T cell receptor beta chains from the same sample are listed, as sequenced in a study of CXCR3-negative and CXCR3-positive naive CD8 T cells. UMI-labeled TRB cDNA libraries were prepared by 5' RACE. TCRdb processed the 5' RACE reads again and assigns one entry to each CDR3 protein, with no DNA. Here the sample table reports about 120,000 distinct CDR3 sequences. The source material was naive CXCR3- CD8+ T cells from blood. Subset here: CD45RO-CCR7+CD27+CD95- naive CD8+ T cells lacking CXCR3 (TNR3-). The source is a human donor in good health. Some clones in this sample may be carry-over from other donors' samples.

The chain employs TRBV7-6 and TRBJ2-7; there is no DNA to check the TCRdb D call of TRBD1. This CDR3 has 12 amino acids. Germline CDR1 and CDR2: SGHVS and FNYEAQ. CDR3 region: CASSPRVTEQYF.

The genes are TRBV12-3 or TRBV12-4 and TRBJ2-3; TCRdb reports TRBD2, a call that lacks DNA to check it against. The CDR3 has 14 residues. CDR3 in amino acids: CASSLRGSTDTQYF.

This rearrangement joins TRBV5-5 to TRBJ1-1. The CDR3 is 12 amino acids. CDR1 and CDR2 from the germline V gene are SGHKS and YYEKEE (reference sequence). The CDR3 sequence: CASSSWMGEAFF.

CDR3 residues: CASSSLGGLAGGDEQFF. The chain employs TRBV12-3 or TRBV12-4 and TRBJ2-1; no DNA is available, so the TRBD2 call from TCRdb remains unchecked. This CDR3 has 17 residues.

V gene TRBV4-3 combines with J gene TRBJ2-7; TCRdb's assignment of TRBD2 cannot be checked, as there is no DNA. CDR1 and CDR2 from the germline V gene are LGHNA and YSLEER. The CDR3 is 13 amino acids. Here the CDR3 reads CASSQEGWEQQYF.

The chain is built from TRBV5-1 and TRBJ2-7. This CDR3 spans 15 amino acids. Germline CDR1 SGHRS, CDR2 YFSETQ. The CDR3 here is CASSFGSDADYEQYF.

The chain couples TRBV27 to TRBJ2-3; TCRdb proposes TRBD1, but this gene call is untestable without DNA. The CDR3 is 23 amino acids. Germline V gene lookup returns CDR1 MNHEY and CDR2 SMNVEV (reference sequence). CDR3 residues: CASNSGQAPTFSFNGDFADTQYF.

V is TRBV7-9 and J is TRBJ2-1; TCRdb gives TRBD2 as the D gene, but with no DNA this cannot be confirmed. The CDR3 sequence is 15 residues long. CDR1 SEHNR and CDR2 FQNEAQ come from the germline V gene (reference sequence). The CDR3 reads CASSSLAGEDNEQFF.

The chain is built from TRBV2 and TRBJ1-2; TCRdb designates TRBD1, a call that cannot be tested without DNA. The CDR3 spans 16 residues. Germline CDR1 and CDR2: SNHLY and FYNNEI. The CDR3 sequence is CASSEAGLTGNYGYTF. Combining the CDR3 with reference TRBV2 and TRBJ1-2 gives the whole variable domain EPEVTQTPSHQVTQMGQEVILRCVPISNHLYFYWYRQILGQKVEFLVSFYNNEISEKSEIFDDQFSVERPDGSNFTLKIRSTKLEDSAMYFCASSEAGLTGNYGYTFGSGTRLTVV.

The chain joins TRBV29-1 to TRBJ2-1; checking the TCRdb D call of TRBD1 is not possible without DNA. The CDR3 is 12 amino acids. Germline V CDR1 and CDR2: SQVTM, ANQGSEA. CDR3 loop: CSVSGAGSEQFF.